The rows below give T cell receptor beta chains drawn from one sample of a study of human T cells and chemical hapten exposure. MiXCR, applied by TCRdb to the 5' RACE reads, yields one record per CDR3 protein. The repertoire holds more than 60,000 distinct CDR3 sequences, with approximately 15% as singletons. These receptors were collected from a female donor in good health. Each CDR3 is given with its conserved first and last residue. D genes are given only for firm matches. Rows may omit the clone size; those that give it use once, few, many or a size class.

clone size	D gene	V gene	J gene	CDR3 protein	CDR3 DNA
NA	NA	TRBV7-9	TRBJ1-4	CASSPSRRNQNEKLFF	TGTGCCAGCAGCCCTTCGAGGAGGAACCAAAATGAAAAACTGTTTTTT
NA	NA	TRBV27	TRBJ1-2	CASSPGPQSYTF	TGTGCCAGCAGCCCGGGACCACAATCGTACACCTTC
few	NA	TRBV5-1	TRBJ1-2	CASSLNQEYGYTF	TGCGCCAGCAGCTTGAACCAGGAATATGGCTACACCTTC
many	NA	TRBV19	TRBJ2-3	CASKRQKESTDTQYF	TGTGCCAGTAAACGACAGAAAGAGAGCACAGATACGCAGTATTTT
many	TRBD1	TRBV9	TRBJ2-7	CASSVGQGISYEQYF	TGTGCCAGCAGCGTAGGACAGGGAATATCCTACGAGCAGTACTTC
NA	NA	TRBV18	TRBJ1-3	CASSPPGPSLASGNTIYF	TGTGCCAGCTCACCTCCCGGGCCCTCCCTTGCCTCTGGAAACACCATATATTTT
many	NA	TRBV6-1	TRBJ2-3	CASSEARGSDTQYF	TGTGCCAGCAGTGAAGCCAGAGGGTCAGATACGCAGTATTTT
NA	NA	TRBV29-1	TRBJ1-4	CSLKVGEKLFF	TGCAGCTTAAAGGTTGGCGAAAAACTGTTTTTT
NA	TRBD2	TRBV20-1	TRBJ2-1	CSARDPGTSGGAGQFF	TGCAGTGCTAGAGACCCAGGGACTAGCGGGGGGGCCGGGCAGTTCTTC
many	NA	TRBV29-1	TRBJ1-1	CSVDWQGATEAFF	TGCAGCGTTGATTGGCAGGGCGCCACTGAAGCTTTCTTT
NA	TRBD2	TRBV9	TRBJ2-2	CASSGLAGETGELFF	TGTGCCAGCAGCGGACTAGCGGGAGAGACCGGGGAGCTGTTTTTT
few	NA	TRBV29-1	TRBJ2-5	CSVDYTRSETQYF	TGCAGCGTTGATTACACCCGCTCGGAGACCCAGTACTTC
NA	NA	TRBV12-3/TRBV12-4	TRBJ2-7	CASSPSWDEQYF	TGTGCCAGCAGCCCCAGTTGGGACGAGCAGTACTTC